This TCR beta chain derives from a study of blood T cells in healthy people across ages. Using a J-beta primer mix together with a sample-barcoded 5' primer, a second PCR was run for roughly 7 to 12 cycles. MiXCR, applied by TCRdb to the 5' RACE reads, yields one record per CDR3 protein. Counted here are hundreds of thousands of distinct CDR3 sequences, approximately 29% occurring once; the ten biggest clones make up 15%. V shed 4 bases and J shed 5 bases, with 14 bases lying between them. The germline CDR1 and CDR2 sequences are SEHNR and FQNEAQ (reference sequence). The CDR3 loop spans 14 amino acids.

The receptor was isolated from a woman older than 75 in good health. The chain joins TRBV7-9 to TRBJ1-1, with D perhaps TRBD1 (6 bases). Sequenced sample: blood. The CDR3 spells CASSSKGGMTEAFF. CDR3 nucleotide sequence: TGTGCCAGCAGCTCCAAAGGGGGGATGACTGAAGCTTTCTTT.